The T cell receptor (beta chain) under discussion was sequenced for a study of lymphopenia after photon versus proton radiotherapy. Some clones are missing from TCRdb's copy, which holds only in-frame ones; the method was immunoSEQ multiplex PCR. This sample has roughly 35,000 clones, with 70% to 90% found just once. Notes on the study in general: Oligoclonal CD8+ Temra expansion after nadir drove photon patients' diversity drop.

This clone turned up a few times. Its antigen is unknown. V lost 4 bases and J lost 1, with 4 bases in between. The CDR3 consists of 13 residues. Germline V CDR1 and CDR2: SNHLY, FYNNEI. This clonotype was sampled from a man aged 50 to 59 with gastric cancer. The J gene is TRBJ2-2, the V gene TRBV2, with D hard to call. Sequencing used peripheral blood, obtained from a patient treated with photon-based radiotherapy. The chain's CDR3 is CASSARNTGELFF. The CDR3 region has the DNA TGTGCCAGCAGTGCCAGGAACACCGGGGAGCTGTTTTTT.